A selection of T cell receptor beta chains follows, all from one sample in a study of blood T cell repertoires in COVID-19. Libraries were prepared by immunoSEQ multiplex PCR; TCRdb keeps only in-frame clonotypes and omits some of them. The sample contains 40,000 to 55,000 clones, about nine tenths of which appear only once. The sample was peripheral blood. These receptor sequences come from a man aged 50-60 years with active COVID-19. The CDR3 runs from the conserved cysteine through the conserved F or W. The D gene is left open where the match is weak. Size values are once, few and many counts, or a class for expanded clones, and some rows have none.

TRBJ1-4 TRBV10-2 - TRBD1 TGCGCCAGCAGTGATAAGGGGGCAGAGGAAAAACTGTTTTTT CASSDKGAEEKLFF
TRBJ2-2 TRBV6-1 - TRBD2 TGTGCCAGCAGTGAAGCGCCACGGCGGGGACTAGCAGTTAACACCGGGGAGCTGTTTTTT CASSEAPRRGLAVNTGELFF
TRBJ2-7 TRBV5-1 - - TGCGCCAGCAGTCATGGGGCGGTTACCTACGAGCAGTACTTC CASSHGAVTYEQYF
TRBJ2-4 TRBV5-4 once - TGTGCCAGCAGCTTTCCCGGGGAGCAAGCCAAAAACATTCAGTACTTC CASSFPGEQAKNIQYF
TRBJ2-1 TRBV2 few TRBD2 TGTGCCAGCAGTCAGGCGATGACTAGCGGGATATACAATGAGCAGTTCTTC CASSQAMTSGIYNEQFF
TRBJ2-7 TRBV7-9 - - TGTGCCAGCAGCCTCCAAGGGGATTCCTACGAGCAGTACTTC CASSLQGDSYEQYF
TRBJ1-2 TRBV5-4 - TRBD1 TGTGCCAGCAGCTTCGCCCGGACAGGGGACAACTATGGCTACACCTTC CASSFARTGDNYGYTF
TRBJ2-3 TRBV2 - - TGTGCCATCAGAAGGGTGGGAAAGGGGGTCATGGATACGCAGTATTTT CAIRRVGKGVMDTQYF
TRBJ2-5 TRBV14 - TRBD1 TGTGCCAGCAGCCGTGGCCCGGGACAGGGGGACAAAGAGACCCAGTACTTC CASSRGPGQGDKETQYF
TRBJ2-5 TRBV25-1 - - TGTGCCAGCAGTGAAAGACACCTGCAAGAGACCCAGTACTTC CASSERHLQETQYF
TRBJ2-3 TRBV7-7 - TRBD1 TGTGCCAGCAGCAGCACAGGGGGCAATACGCAGTATTTT CASSSTGGNTQYF
TRBJ2-1 TRBV25-1 - TRBD1 TGTGCCAGCAGACACAGGGGCACAAACAATGAGCAGTTCTTC CASRHRGTNNEQFF
TRBJ2-3 TRBV5-4 - TRBD2 TGTGCCAGCAGCTGGACACTAGCGGGTAGCACAGATACGCAGTATTTT CASSWTLAGSTDTQYF
TRBJ2-2 TRBV11-3 - - TGTGCCAGCAGCTTAGCTTCGAACACCGGGGAGCTGTTTTTT CASSLASNTGELFF
TRBJ2-2 TRBV6-6 - - TGTGCCAGCAGTTATACTCCCGGGGAGCTGTTTTTT CASSYTPGELFF
TRBJ2-2 TRBV12-3/TRBV12-4 - - TGTGCCAGCAGCACCAACTCCGGGGAGCTGTTTTTT CASSTNSGELFF
TRBJ2-3 TRBV7-6 - - TGTGCCAGCAGCCCTAGCCGGGGAAGTACAGATACGCAGTATTTT CASSPSRGSTDTQYF
TRBJ1-1 TRBV5-4 - TRBD1 TGTGCCAGCAGCTTGGAACAGGGGTTTAACACTGAAGCTTTCTTT CASSLEQGFNTEAFF
TRBJ2-3 TRBV1 - - TGCACCAGCAGCCCTAGCGGGGTTCCAGATACGCAGTATTTT CTSSPSGVPDTQYF
TRBJ1-3 TRBV6-5 - - TGTGCCAGCAGTTCCCCCCGCAGGGGAGGAAACACCATATATTTT CASSSPRRGGNTIYF
TRBJ1-1 TRBV12-5 - - TGTGCTAGTGGTTTGGGTCAGGGGAACACTGAAGCTTTCTTT CASGLGQGNTEAFF
TRBJ2-2 TRBV27 - - TGTGCCAGCACCACCCCAGACAGTATGACCGGGGAGCTGTTTTTT CASTTPDSMTGELFF
TRBJ2-3 TRBV27 - TRBD2 TGTGCCAGCAACCGAGCGGGGGGCACAGATACGCAGTATTTT CASNRAGGTDTQYF
TRBJ1-3 TRBV15 once TRBD1 TGTGCCACCAGCAGGCCCGGACAGGCTGGAAACACCATATATTTT CATSRPGQAGNTIYF
TRBJ1-1 TRBV6-1 - - TGTGCCAGCAGTGAGCGGAACACTGAAGCTTTCTTT CASSERNTEAFF
TRBJ2-7 TRBV6-1 - - TGTGCCAGCAGTGAACTATTAGTGAACGAGCAGTACTTC CASSELLVNEQYF
TRBJ1-5 TRBV2 - TRBD1 TGTGCCAGCAGCCAGACAGGGAATCAGCCCCAGCATTTT CASSQTGNQPQHF
TRBJ1-1 TRBV27 - - TGTGCCAGCATCTCAATCCGAGCCCAAAACGGGAACACTGAAGCTTTCTTT CASISIRAQNGNTEAFF
TRBJ2-2 TRBV7-8 - - TGTGCCAGCAGCCACCAGTTGTGGGGGGGCGCCCCGAACACCGGGGAGCTGTTTTTT CASSHQLWGGAPNTGELFF
TRBJ2-7 TRBV5-5 - - TGTGCCAGCAGCTCGGGGATCTCCTACGAGCAGTACTTC CASSSGISYEQYF
TRBJ1-6 TRBV10-3 once - TGTGCCACAAGGGACACCCCCTATAATTCACCCCTCCACTTT CATRDTPYNSPLHF
TRBJ2-2 TRBV10-3 - - TGTGCCGCCCGGGGAGACGGGGAGCTGTTTTTT CAARGDGELFF
TRBJ1-2 TRBV29-1 - - TGCAGCTTCGGGATATCTGGCTATGGCTACACCTTC CSFGISGYGYTF
TRBJ2-5 TRBV2 - - TGTGCCAGCAGTACCCGAGGAGGGCAAGAGACCCAGTACTTC CASSTRGGQETQYF
TRBJ2-3 TRBV18 - - TGTGCCAGCTCGCGGCGTGGAGGGGGCGCAGATACGCAGTATTTT CASSRRGGGADTQYF
TRBJ1-2 TRBV19 once TRBD1 TGTGCCAGTAGTATATTAAGACAGGGGCGAAACTATGGCTACACCTTC CASSILRQGRNYGYTF
TRBJ2-5 TRBV7-9 - - TGTGCCAGCAGCATGACTCGGGAGCAAGAGACCCAGTACTTC CASSMTREQETQYF
TRBJ2-2 TRBV5-6 - - TGTGCCAGCAGCTTAGGGTTCAGGGGAAAGAACACCGGGGAGCTGTTTTTT CASSLGFRGKNTGELFF
TRBJ2-7 TRBV6-5 - - TGTGCCAGCAGCTCTCGACAAGCAGGGCGATACGAGCAGTACTTC CASSSRQAGRYEQYF
TRBJ2-1 TRBV7-2 - TRBD2 TGTGCCAGCAGCTTAGTTGGGACTAGCTACAATGAGCAGTTCTTC CASSLVGTSYNEQFF
TRBJ2-3 TRBV6-5 few - TGTGCCAGCAGCTCAGACACAGATACGCAGTATTTT CASSSDTDTQYF
TRBJ2-5 TRBV4-3 - TRBD2 TGCGCCAGCAGCTCCTACCGGGGGGGCCTAGGGGAGACCCAGTACTTC CASSSYRGGLGETQYF
TRBJ1-1 TRBV9 - - TGTGCCAGCAGCGTAGGAGGGGTGGAGGGGGCTTTCTTT CASSVGGVEGAFF
TRBJ1-1 TRBV12-3/TRBV12-4 - TRBD1 TGTGCCAGCAGTTTCGACAGGGACACTGAAGCTTTCTTT CASSFDRDTEAFF
TRBJ1-5 TRBV9 - - TGTGCCAGCAGCGTAGGGCAAAGCAATCAGCCCCAGCATTTT CASSVGQSNQPQHF
TRBJ2-5 TRBV6-5 - - TGTGCCAGCGGACGACTAAAAGAGACCCAGTACTTC CASGRLKETQYF
TRBJ2-5 TRBV5-1 - - TGCGCCAGCAGCTCTAGCGTGGGAGAGACCCAGTACTTC CASSSSVGETQYF
TRBJ2-5 TRBV6-5 - TRBD2 TGTGCCAGCAGGGGACTAGCAGAGACCCAGTACTTC CASRGLAETQYF
TRBJ1-2 TRBV30 - TRBD1 TGTGCCAGCCGGACAGGGACCTATGGCTACACCTTC CASRTGTYGYTF
TRBJ1-3 TRBV7-9 - - TGTGCCAGCCACCCGCGGGGACGCTACTCTGGAAACACCATATATTTT CASHPRGRYSGNTIYF
TRBJ2-2 TRBV11-2 - - TGTGCCAGCAGCTTAGAGGGGGGCGGGGAGCTGTTTTTT CASSLEGGGELFF
TRBJ2-7 TRBV6-6 - TRBD1 TGTGCCAGCAGAGACTCGACAGGGTCAACCTACGAGCAGTACTTC CASRDSTGSTYEQYF
TRBJ1-1 TRBV2 - TRBD1 TGTGCCAGCAGCTTGGACAGGCAAGCTTTCTTT CASSLDRQAFF
TRBJ1-1 TRBV12-3/TRBV12-4 - - TGTGCCAGCAGTTTAGGGCCGGGGACTGAAGCTTTCTTT CASSLGPGTEAFF